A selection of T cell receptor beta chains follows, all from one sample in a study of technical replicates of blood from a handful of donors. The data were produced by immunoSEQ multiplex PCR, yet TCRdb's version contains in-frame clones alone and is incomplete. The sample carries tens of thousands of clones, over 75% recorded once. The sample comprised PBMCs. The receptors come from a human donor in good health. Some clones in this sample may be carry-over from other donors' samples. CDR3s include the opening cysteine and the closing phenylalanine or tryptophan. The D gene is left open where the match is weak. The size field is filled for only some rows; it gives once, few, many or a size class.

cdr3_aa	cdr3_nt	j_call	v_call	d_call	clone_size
CASSLAGGARGYTF	TGTGCCAGCAGCTTGGCCGGGGGGGCGCGTGGCTACACCTTC	TRBJ1-2	TRBV5-4	NA	NA
CASSGTGNQPQHF	TGTGCCAGCTCCGGGACAGGGAATCAGCCCCAGCATTTT	TRBJ1-5	TRBV2	TRBD1	NA
CASSPPVVQGVRGGLKDEQFF	TGTGCCAGCAGTCCGCCCGTTGTTCAGGGGGTAAGAGGGGGCCTAAAGGATGAGCAGTTCTTC	TRBJ2-1	TRBV28	TRBD1	few
CASSQPLTGTTNEKLFF	TGCGCCAGCAGCCAACCATTAACAGGGACAACTAATGAAAAACTGTTTTTT	TRBJ1-4	TRBV4-1	NA	NA
CASSPLATGDSYGYTF	TGTGCCAGCTCACCATTGGCCACAGGGGATAGCTATGGCTACACCTTC	TRBJ1-2	TRBV18	TRBD1	NA
CASSSSSVYGETQYF	TGTGCCAGCAGCTCCTCTAGCGTCTACGGGGAGACCCAGTACTTC	TRBJ2-5	TRBV7-2	NA	NA
CASSLGTSSEQYF	TGTGCCAGCAGCTTAGGGACTAGTAGCGAGCAGTACTTC	TRBJ2-7	TRBV11-2	TRBD2	NA
CASSYSGGNQPQHF	TGTGCCAGCAGTTACTCGGGGGGAAATCAGCCCCAGCATTTT	TRBJ1-5	TRBV6-6	NA	once
CASSKGQGRMNTEAFF	TGTGCCAGCAGTAAGGGGCAGGGCCGAATGAACACTGAAGCTTTCTTT	TRBJ1-1	TRBV2	NA	few
CASRGDPNTGELFF	TGTGCCAGCAGAGGAGACCCGAACACCGGGGAGCTGTTTTTT	TRBJ2-2	TRBV2	NA	NA
CASSLSRGGWYEQYF	TGTGCCAGCAGCTTGTCACGGGGGGGTTGGTACGAGCAGTACTTC	TRBJ2-7	TRBV5-6	TRBD2	NA
CASSQEGVSGAAKNIQYF	TGCGCCAGCAGCCAAGAAGGGGTAAGCGGGGCTGCCAAAAACATTCAGTACTTC	TRBJ2-4	TRBV4-3	TRBD2	NA
CASSLGHEAANVLTF	TGCGCCAGCAGCTTGGGCCACGAGGCGGCCAACGTCCTGACTTTC	TRBJ2-6	TRBV5-1	NA	NA
CASSVGGAGGPLETQYF	TGTGCCAGCAGCGTAGGGGGTGCGGGGGGGCCGTTAGAGACCCAGTACTTC	TRBJ2-5	TRBV9	TRBD2	NA
CASSPWTNTQYF	TGTGCCAGCAGCCCCTGGACAAATACGCAGTATTTT	TRBJ2-3	TRBV7-2	NA	once
CASRMGQWSEQYF	TGTGCCAGCAGAATGGGACAGTGGAGCGAGCAGTACTTC	TRBJ2-7	TRBV6-5	TRBD1	NA
CASSPTSDNSPLHF	TGTGCCAGCAGCCCGACATCGGATAATTCACCCCTCCACTTT	TRBJ1-6	TRBV7-9	NA	NA
CASSLDGGSNTGELFF	TGTGCCAGCAGCTTAGACGGGGGATCGAACACCGGGGAGCTGTTTTTT	TRBJ2-2	TRBV7-2	NA	NA
CASSSTGGAGSHEQYF	TGTGCCAGTAGTTCAACAGGGGGCGCGGGGTCCCACGAGCAGTACTTC	TRBJ2-7	TRBV19	TRBD1	NA
CASSSGTSGPEQFF	TGTGCCAGCAGCTCCGGGACTAGCGGGCCAGAGCAGTTCTTC	TRBJ2-1	TRBV5-4	TRBD2	NA
CASSQAGPSYEQYF	TGCGCCAGCAGCCAAGCAGGGCCCTCCTACGAGCAGTACTTC	TRBJ2-7	TRBV4-1	NA	NA
CASSLTLSNQPQHF	TGTGCCAGCAGTCTGACACTTAGCAATCAGCCCCAGCATTTT	TRBJ1-5	TRBV6-6	NA	few
CASSLVGGTYNEQFF	TGTGCCAGCAGCTTAGTTGGCGGAACCTACAATGAGCAGTTCTTC	TRBJ2-1	TRBV11-2	NA	NA
CASSGRLARRYEQYF	TGTGCCAGCAGCGGGAGACTAGCGAGGAGGTACGAGCAGTACTTC	TRBJ2-7	TRBV7-9	TRBD2	NA
CASSSPDSTYSNQPQHF	TGTGCCAGCAGCTCCCCTGACAGTACCTATAGCAATCAGCCCCAGCATTTT	TRBJ1-5	TRBV11-3	NA	NA
CASSPREADEQFF	TGTGCCAGCAGCCCGCGGGAGGCCGATGAGCAGTTCTTC	TRBJ2-1	TRBV6-5	TRBD2	NA
CAISDSWKGVGNEQFF	TGTGCCATCAGTGATTCTTGGAAGGGAGTAGGCAATGAGCAGTTCTTC	TRBJ2-1	TRBV10-3	NA	once
CASSSRTSGTRNEQFF	TGTGCCAGCAGTTCAAGGACTAGCGGGACGCGCAATGAGCAGTTCTTC	TRBJ2-1	TRBV27	TRBD2	NA
CASSQVQAGELFF	TGTGCCAGCAGCCAAGTTCAGGCCGGGGAGCTGTTTTTT	TRBJ2-2	TRBV14	NA	large
CASSPPSTGGYEQYF	TGTGCCAGCAGCCCTCCCTCGACAGGGGGTTACGAGCAGTACTTC	TRBJ2-7	TRBV4-2	TRBD1	NA
CASSLAENYEQYF	TGTGCCAGCAGCTTGGCGGAGAACTACGAGCAGTACTTC	TRBJ2-7	TRBV7-8	NA	NA
CASSSPPGMGYTF	TGTGCCAGCAGTTCCCCCCCAGGAATGGGCTACACCTTC	TRBJ1-2	TRBV27	NA	NA
CASRGGPLLGYTF	TGTGCCAGCAGAGGAGGCCCTCTTTTGGGCTACACCTTC	TRBJ1-2	TRBV2	NA	NA
CASSRQVGETQYF	TGTGCCAGCAGCAGACAGGTTGGAGAGACCCAGTACTTC	TRBJ2-5	TRBV2	NA	NA
CASSVTPGLENTQYF	TGTGCCAGCAGCGTGACTCCGGGACTAGAAAATACGCAGTATTTT	TRBJ2-3	TRBV7-3	TRBD2	NA
CASSRGTQMGHYTF	TGCGCCAGCAGCCGCGGGACCCAAATGGGTCATTACACCTTC	TRBJ1-2	TRBV5-1	NA	NA
CASSSSREGSYEQYF	TGTGCCAGCAGCTCCTCTCGGGAGGGCTCCTACGAGCAGTACTTC	TRBJ2-7	TRBV5-4	TRBD2	NA
CSAGGNTEAFF	TGCAGTGCCGGGGGAAACACTGAAGCTTTCTTT	TRBJ1-1	TRBV20-1	NA	NA
CASSRTLGYTF	TGTGCCAGCAGCCGTACTCTCGGCTACACCTTC	TRBJ1-2	TRBV5-6	NA	NA
CASRGRDTKEETQYF	TGTGCCAGCAGGGGACGGGACACCAAAGAAGAGACCCAGTACTTC	TRBJ2-5	TRBV5-4	NA	NA
CASSLVQASAMNTEAFF	TGTGCCAGCAGCTTAGTACAGGCCTCGGCCATGAACACTGAAGCTTTCTTT	TRBJ1-1	TRBV7-6	NA	few
CASSQNAASGTLEETQYF	TGCGCCAGCAGCCAAAATGCGGCTAGCGGGACCCTAGAAGAGACCCAGTACTTC	TRBJ2-5	TRBV4-3	TRBD2	NA
CASSIASNTEAFF	TGTGCCAGTAGTATAGCTTCGAACACTGAAGCTTTCTTT	TRBJ1-1	TRBV19	NA	once
CASSQEHRTGAYEQYF	TGCGCCAGCAGCCAAGAGCACAGGACAGGGGCCTACGAGCAGTACTTC	TRBJ2-7	TRBV4-3	TRBD1	NA
CASSSVPGGRNTEAFF	TGTGCCAGCAGCTCAGTCCCAGGGGGCAGGAACACTGAAGCTTTCTTT	TRBJ1-1	TRBV7-9	TRBD1	NA
CASSYSRPGAHEQYF	TGTGCCAGCAGTTATTCTAGGCCAGGGGCCCACGAGCAGTACTTC	TRBJ2-7	TRBV6-9	NA	NA
CASSLGDRGSVNTIYF	TGTGCCAGCAGCTTAGGCGACAGGGGCTCCGTAAACACCATATATTTT	TRBJ1-3	TRBV13	TRBD1	NA
CSASAETQYF	TGCAGTGCTAGCGCGGAGACCCAGTACTTC	TRBJ2-5	TRBV20-1	NA	NA